The 20 T cell receptor beta chains below were found in one sample sequenced in a study of blood T cell repertoires in COVID-19. The data were produced by immunoSEQ multiplex PCR, yet TCRdb's version contains in-frame clones alone and is incomplete. The sample includes roughly 430,000 clones, roughly 86% of them seen just once. Specimen: PBMCs or T cells enriched from blood (not recorded which). The receptors originated from a middle-aged woman with acute COVID-19.

The rearrangement joins TRBV6-5 to TRBJ1-4; 7 bases are a match to TRBD1. After removal of 6 bases from V and 5 bases from J, the junction contained 6 bases not matched to a gene. The CDR3 runs to 14 residues. The germline V gene encodes CDR1 MNHEY and CDR2 SVGAGI. CDR3 in amino acids: CASSLGTVNEKLFF. Here the CDR3 DNA reads TGTGCCAGCAGCCTCGGGACAGTCAATGAAAAACTGTTTTTT.

This clone showed up just a few times. The chain recombines TRBV27 with TRBJ2-3; D is possibly TRBD1 (6 bases). Germline V gives CDR1 MNHEY, CDR2 SMNVEV (reference sequence). V was trimmed by 6 bases and J by 6 bases, leaving 13 bases between them. This CDR3 has 13 residues. In DNA form, the CDR3 reads TGTGCCAGCAGGTGGCAGGGGAAGGATACGCAGTATTTT. Its protein is CASRWQGKDTQYF.

Details on this clone: Compared with germline, one end of the junction differs, possibly owing to a read error. V is TRBV2 and J is TRBJ1-1; D unresolved. Per the germline V gene, CDR1 is SNHLY and CDR2 is FYNNEI. The CDR3 consists of 12 residues. This chain's CDR3 is CVSSESRLKAFF. The CDR3 DNA sequence: TGTGTCAGCAGTGAATCGCGACTCAAGGCTTTCTTT.

Comments on this clone: Other DNA sequences in the same sample also yield this CDR3. The chain employs TRBV3-1 (or the pseudogene TRBV3-2) and TRBJ2-3; a possible D gene is TRBD1 (6 bases). The CDR3 loop spans 12 amino acids. Trimming removed 2 bases at V and 6 bases at J, with 6 bases between. Germline lookup yields CDR1 LGHDT and CDR2 YNNKEL (reference sequence). The CDR3 nucleotides read TGTGCCAGCAGCCAAAGGGGGGATACGCAGTATTTT. Translation: CASSQRGDTQYF.

The rearrangement uses TRBV10-3 and TRBJ2-1; weak D call: TRBD2 (7 bases). The CDR3 length is 16 residues. Trimming pared 8 bases from V and 0 bases from J, leaving 17 bases between. From germline, CDR1 is ENHRY and CDR2 SYGVKD. CDR3 protein: CAISKGGGSSYNEQFF. The CDR3 bases are TGTGCCATCTCAAAAGGGGGGGGATCCTCCTACAATGAGCAGTTCTTC.

The chain couples TRBV11-2 to TRBJ1-1; D gene unclear. This CDR3 spans 17 amino acids. The V and J ends lost 0 bases and 5 bases respectively, with 19 bases between them. Germline CDR1 reads SGHAT; CDR2 reads FQNNGV. CDR3 amino acids: CASSLDWSARRETEAFF. The CDR3 DNA reads as TGTGCCAGCAGCTTAGATTGGTCCGCCCGGCGGGAGACTGAAGCTTTCTTT. Drawing the rest from reference TRBV11-2 and TRBJ1-1, the complete variable domain is EAGVAQSPRYKIIEKRQSVAFWCNPISGHATLYWYQQILGQGPKLLIQFQNNGVVDDSQLPKDRFSAERLKGVDSTLKIQPAKLEDSAVYLCASSLDWSARRETEAFFGQGTRLTVV.

This clone came up once. This rearrangement joins TRBV5-1 to TRBJ1-6; D gene unclear. Germline values: CDR1 SGHRS, CDR2 YFSETQ. This CDR3 region has 18 residues. Trimming removed 0 bases from V and 0 bases from J, with 13 bases in between. CDR3 bases: TGCGCCAGCAGCTTGGGGAGGATTACAAGCTCCTATAATTCACCCCTCCACTTT. This codes for CASSLGRITSSYNSPLHF.

The CDR3 loop reads CASSSAGSGNTIYF. Written as DNA, the CDR3 is TGCGCCAGCAGCTCCGCGGGCTCTGGAAACACCATATATTTT. The chain employs TRBV5-1 and TRBJ1-3; D uncertain. CDR3 size: 14 residues. V lost 3 bases and J lost 0, with 7 bases in between. Germline CDR1 SGHRS, CDR2 YFSETQ. Filled out from reference TRBV5-1 and TRBJ1-3, the complete variable domain reads KAGVTQTPRYLIKTRGQQVTLSCSPISGHRSVSWYQQTPGQGLQFLFEYFSETQRNKGNFPGRFSGRQFSNSRSEMNVSTLELGDSALYLCASSSAGSGNTIYFGEGSWLTVV.

The V gene is TRBV7-6, the J gene TRBJ2-1, with TRBD1 matching 9 bases. This CDR3 is built from 14 residues. CDR1 is SGHVS and CDR2 is FNYEAQ in the germline V gene. Germline trimming cut 4 bases from V and 9 bases from J; bases unmatched to any gene: 7. The CDR3 here is CASSSTGGWAEQFF. The CDR3 bases are TGTGCCAGCAGCTCCACAGGGGGCTGGGCTGAGCAGTTCTTC.

The chain joins TRBV25-1 to TRBJ1-1; 9 bases are a match to TRBD1. The CDR3 spans 12 residues. The V and J ends lost 6 bases and 6 bases, in that order; junction bases with no gene match: 2. The germline V gene encodes CDR1 MGHDK and CDR2 SYGVNS. CDR3 bases: TGTGCCAGCAGACAGGGGGCGGCTGAAGCTTTCTTT. Translating gives CASRQGAAEAFF.

The rearrangement joins TRBV11-2 to TRBJ1-6, with unresolved D. Trimming stripped 4 bases from V and 9 bases from J, with 7 bases between. Looked up from germline, CDR1 is SGHAT and CDR2 is FQNNGV. The CDR3 is 12 amino acids. CDR3 nucleotide sequence: TGTGCCAGCAGCTCAGGTAGTTCACCCCTCCACTTT. Translation gives CASSSGSSPLHF.

This clone was seen once. CDR3 amino acids: CASSLGHRTMNTEAFF. CDR3 in DNA: TGCGCCAGCAGCTTAGGACATAGGACAATGAACACTGAAGCTTTCTTT. V gene TRBV5-1 combines with J gene TRBJ1-1, with TRBD1 as a possible D gene (5 bases). The germline V and J ends were trimmed by 2 bases and 0 bases, with 14 bases remaining between them. The germline CDR1 and CDR2 sequences are SGHRS and YFSETQ. The CDR3 loop spans 16 amino acids.

This clone occurred many times. This chain links TRBV7-8 with TRBJ2-5; 16 bases map to TRBD2. The CDR3 is made up of 18 amino acids. Trimming at V came to 2 bases and at J to 5 bases, leaving 8 bases not matched to a gene. Per the germline V gene, CDR1 is SGHVS and CDR2 is FQNEAQ. CDR3 bases: TGTGCCAGCAGCTTACTACGCGGGACTAGCGGGGGGGCGGAGACCCAGTACTTC. Its protein is CASSLLRGTSGGAETQYF.

In the case of this clone: Other DNA sequences in this specimen translate into the identical CDR3. The chain is built from TRBV19 and TRBJ1-1; weak D call: TRBD1 (5 bases). Germline V gives CDR1 LNHDA, CDR2 SQIVND (reference sequence). V lost 3 bases, J lost 1 base, and 6 bases lay in between. This CDR3 region has 13 residues. CDR3 residues: CASSIQGNTEAFF. DNA for the CDR3: TGTGCCAGTAGTATTCAGGGGAACACTGAAGCTTTCTTT. Full variable domain (remainder filled in from reference TRBV19 and TRBJ1-1): DGGITQSPKYLFRKEGQNVTLSCEQNLNHDAMYWYRQDPGQGLRLIYYSQIVNDFQKGDIAEGYSVSREKKESFPLTVTSAQKNPTAFYLCASSIQGNTEAFFGQGTRLTVV.

V usage is TRBV29-1 and J usage is TRBJ1-1, with a tentative D call TRBD1 (5 bases). Germline V CDR1 and CDR2: SQVTM, ANQGSEA. The CDR3 runs to 11 residues. V was pared by 7 bases and J by 7 bases, with 13 bases between. Here the CDR3 DNA reads TGCAGCGCCGGAGGGGAGGGTGAAGCTTTCTTT. Amino acids: CSAGGEGEAFF.

The chain carries TRBV18 and TRBJ1-2; tentative D call: TRBD1 (5 bases). CDR3 size: 16 residues. Trimming removed 3 bases at V and 8 bases at J, with 22 bases between. Germline V gives CDR1 KGHSH, CDR2 LQKENI. Written as DNA, the CDR3 is TGTGCCAGCTCACCGAGGGAGGGACCATTATCGGGAGGCTACACCTTC. Amino acids: CASSPREGPLSGGYTF.

The rearrangement uses TRBV6-5 and TRBJ1-5, with TRBD1 identical over 7 bases. Germline V gene data show CDR1 as MNHEY and CDR2 as SVGAGI. This CDR3 contains 15 residues. After removal of 2 bases from V and 6 bases from J, the junction contained 7 bases not matched to a gene. CDR3 sequence (DNA): TGTGCCAGCAGTTACGACAGGGACGGGACTCAGCCCCAGCATTTT. This translates into CASSYDRDGTQPQHF.

This sequence joins TRBV5-1 and TRBJ2-2, with TRBD2 identical over 11 bases. The germline CDR1 and CDR2 sequences are SGHRS and YFSETQ. CDR3 length equals 14 residues. Trimming removed 8 bases from V and 7 bases from J; junction bases left unmatched: 7. The CDR3 DNA sequence: TGCGCCAGTCGACTAGCGGGGTCGAACGGGGAGCTGTTTTTT. This sequence encodes CASRLAGSNGELFF.

This sequence joins TRBV4-2 and TRBJ2-1; no clear D gene. Germline V gives CDR1 LGHNA, CDR2 YNFKEQ. This CDR3 spans 18 amino acids. The germline V and J ends were trimmed by 1 base and 5 bases, with 21 bases remaining between them. The CDR3 nucleotides are TGTGCCAGCAGCCAAGTTGTTAGTGCTTCCCCTCCGGACAATGAGCAGTTCTTC. It translates to CASSQVVSASPPDNEQFF.

This chain links TRBV15 with TRBJ1-3; D call uncertain. The V end was cut by 1 base, the J end by 0 bases, with 10 bases between. The CDR3 is made up of 16 amino acids. The germline V gene encodes CDR1 LNHNV and CDR2 YYDKDF (reference sequence). The CDR3 sequence is CATSRGFIVSGNTIYF. The CDR3 DNA is TGTGCCACCAGCAGAGGTTTTATCGTCTCTGGAAACACCATATATTTT. Variable domain in full (rest from reference TRBV15 and TRBJ1-3): DAMVIQNPRYQVTQFGKPVTLSCSQTLNHNVMYWYQQKSSQAPKLLFHYYDKDFNNEADTPDNFQSRRPNTSFCFLDIRSPGLGDTAMYLCATSRGFIVSGNTIYFGEGSWLTVV.